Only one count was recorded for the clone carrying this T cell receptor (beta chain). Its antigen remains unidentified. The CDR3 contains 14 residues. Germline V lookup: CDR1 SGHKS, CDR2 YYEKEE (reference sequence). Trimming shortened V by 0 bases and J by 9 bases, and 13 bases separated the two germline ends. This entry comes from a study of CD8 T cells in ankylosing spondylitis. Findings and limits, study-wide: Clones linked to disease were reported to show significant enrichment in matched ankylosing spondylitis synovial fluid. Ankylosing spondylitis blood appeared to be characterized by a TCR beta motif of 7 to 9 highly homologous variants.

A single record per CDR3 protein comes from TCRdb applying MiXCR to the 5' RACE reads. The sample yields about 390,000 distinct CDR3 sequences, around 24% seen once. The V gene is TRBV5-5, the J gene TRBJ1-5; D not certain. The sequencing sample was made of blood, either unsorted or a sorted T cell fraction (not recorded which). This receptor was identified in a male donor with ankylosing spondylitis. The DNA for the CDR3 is TGTGCCAGCAGCTTGGTCTTCGGCCGTGGGCCCCAGCATTTT. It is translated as CASSLVFGRGPQHF.